This passage covers 32 T cell receptor beta chains from one sample sequenced in a study of blood T cells in healthy people across ages. Together with a sample-barcoded 5' primer, a J-beta primer mix was included in a second PCR lasting about 7 to 11 cycles. TCRdb processed the 5' RACE reads anew with MiXCR; each CDR3 protein has one entry. The sample yields 450,000 to 700,000 distinct CDR3 sequences, 27% seen once. The sample was blood. These receptors originate from a woman in her sixties or seventies in good health.

This clonotype showed up just a few times. The chain employs TRBV7-9 and TRBJ2-7; a weak D match, TRBD1 (7 bases). The V end was cut by 5 bases, the J end by 4 bases, with 15 bases between. The germline V gene encodes CDR1 SEHNR and CDR2 FQNEAQ (reference sequence). The CDR3 has 14 amino acids. DNA for the CDR3: TGTGCCAGCAGCCTTGCGGGACAGACTTACGAGCAGTACTTC. Protein: CASSLAGQTYEQYF. The whole variable domain, filled in from reference TRBV7-9 and TRBJ2-7, reads DTGVSQNPRHKITKRGQNVTFRCDPISEHNRLYWYRQTLGQGPEFLTYFQNEAQLEKSRLLSDRFSAERPKGSFSTLEIQRTEQGDSAMYLCASSLAGQTYEQYFGPGTRLTVT.

In this sample, this clonotype turned up a few times. V and J are TRBV15 and TRBJ1-4, with D perhaps matching TRBD1 (5 bases). The germline V gene encodes CDR1 LNHNV and CDR2 YYDKDF (reference sequence). The length of the CDR3 is 15 residues. V was cut by 5 bases and J by 0 bases, with 10 bases left in between. The CDR3 here is CATSAGTATNEKLFF. CDR3 bases: TGTGCCACCAGCGCCGGGACCGCAACTAATGAAAAACTGTTTTTT.

This chain uses TRBV25-1 with TRBJ2-5, with a weak D call TRBD1 (6 bases). TRBJ2-1 explains the end of the DNA better; the J call may be wrong. This CDR3 region has 15 residues. In germline, CDR1 is MGHDK, CDR2 SYGVNS. The CDR3, as DNA: TGTGCCAGCAGTGAGTCAGGTGCTCAGGGGAATGAGCAGTTCTTC. It yields the protein CASSESGAQGNEQFF.

The chain joins TRBV7-9 to TRBJ2-3; TRBD1 matches 9 bases. The V segment lost 5 bases and the J segment 6 bases; nucleotides outside the gene matches: 9. Germline CDR1 reads SEHNR; CDR2 reads FQNEAQ (reference sequence). The CDR3 runs 15 residues. The CDR3 DNA reads TGTGCCAGCAGCCACTACAGGGGGCTGACGGATACGCAGTATTTT. It translates to CASSHYRGLTDTQYF.

The chain carries TRBV5-1 and TRBJ2-5; tentative D call: TRBD2 (6 bases). Germline CDR1 SGHRS, CDR2 YFSETQ. This CDR3 region has 15 residues. Deletions cut 0 bases from V and 1 base from J, with 10 bases between. Here the CDR3 reads CASSLDGGTQETQYF. Written as DNA, the CDR3 is TGCGCCAGCAGCTTGGATGGAGGGACCCAAGAGACCCAGTACTTC. Filled out from reference TRBV5-1 and TRBJ2-5, the complete variable domain reads KAGVTQTPRYLIKTRGQQVTLSCSPISGHRSVSWYQQTPGQGLQFLFEYFSETQRNKGNFPGRFSGRQFSNSRSEMNVSTLELGDSALYLCASSLDGGTQETQYFGPGTRLLVL.

The J gene is TRBJ1-2, the V gene TRBV7-8; the match to TRBD1 covers 7 bases. This CDR3 has 14 amino acids. Germline lookup yields CDR1 SGHVS and CDR2 FQNEAQ. V trimming: 5 bases; J trimming: 5 bases; junction bases outside the gene matches: 8. The CDR3 sequence is CASSPLTGMYGYTF. Here the CDR3 DNA reads TGTGCCAGCAGCCCATTGACAGGGATGTATGGCTACACCTTC.

This clonotype was detected a few times. The chain links TRBV10-3 to TRBJ2-5; a weak D match, TRBD2 (6 bases). The DNA end is a closer match to TRBJ2-7, so the J assignment may be wrong. The length of the CDR3 is 14 residues. The germline V gene has CDR1 ENHRY and CDR2 SYGVKD. The CDR3 spells CAIRPGRAGYEQYF. The CDR3 DNA reads TGTGCCATCAGGCCCGGTAGGGCGGGGTACGAGCAGTACTTC.

V usage is TRBV12-3 or TRBV12-4 and J usage is TRBJ2-3; 10 bases agree with TRBD2. The CDR3 consists of 15 residues. V lost 5 bases, J lost 8 bases, and 10 bases stayed unmatched. The CDR3, as DNA: TGTGCCAGCAGTCCGAGCGGGGGGGCTTTAGTTACGCAGTATTTT. Protein sequence: CASSPSGGALVTQYF.

J is TRBJ2-7 and V is TRBV18; tentatively, D is TRBD1 (7 bases). V was clipped by 3 bases and J by 9 bases, with 18 bases between them. The CDR3 runs 14 residues. Germline CDR1 reads KGHSH; CDR2 reads LQKENI. The CDR3 sequence: CASSPTGRSVGQYF. Written as DNA, the CDR3 is TGTGCCAGCTCACCGACAGGGAGGTCGGTCGGGCAGTACTTC.

The V gene is TRBV6-7, the J gene TRBJ2-7; possibly TRBD1 for D (7 bases). TRBV6-7 is an ORF; its function is uncertain. This CDR3 contains 14 residues. V was cut by 2 bases and J by 10 bases, with 18 bases left in between. CDR3 sequence reads: CASSYPEGASGQYF. CDR3 DNA: TGTGCCAGCAGTTACCCGGAGGGGGCGAGCGGCCAGTACTTC.

The J gene is TRBJ2-5, the V gene TRBV6-4, with D perhaps assigned TRBD1 or TRBD2 (6 bases each). The J call may be in error: the DNA end matches TRBJ2-1 better. CDR3 size: 13 residues. Germline V gene data show CDR1 as MRHNA and CDR2 as SNTAGT. The CDR3, as DNA: TGTGCCAGCAGTGTAGAAGGGGGGCATGAGCAGTTCTTC. This gives the protein CASSVEGGHEQFF.

The V call is TRBV7-9, the J call TRBJ1-4; D gene unclear. V was clipped by 4 bases and J by 8 bases, with 17 bases between them. CDR1 is SEHNR, CDR2 FQNEAQ, per germline (reference sequence). The length of the CDR3 is 15 residues. This CDR3 reads CASSSTSEAKEKLFF. CDR3 DNA sequence: TGTGCCAGCAGCTCAACCTCGGAGGCGAAGGAAAAACTGTTTTTT.

The chain recombines TRBV29-1 with TRBJ2-1; tentatively, D is TRBD1 or TRBD2 (5 bases each). This CDR3 comprises 11 residues. CDR1 is SQVTM and CDR2 is ANQGSEA in the germline V gene. V was cut by 8 bases and J by 6 bases, with 11 bases left in between. The CDR3 spells CSFRDANEQFF. The CDR3 bases are TGCAGCTTCCGGGACGCCAATGAGCAGTTCTTC.

V gene TRBV20-1 combines with J gene TRBJ2-5, with D tentatively TRBD1 or TRBD2 (5 bases each). This CDR3 is 12 amino acids long. Germline assignment: CDR1 DFQATT and CDR2 SNEGSKA (reference sequence). Trimming removed 2 bases at V and 4 bases at J, with 8 bases between. CDR3 region: CSARWDRETQYF. CDR3 sequence (DNA): TGCAGTGCTAGATGGGACCGAGAGACCCAGTACTTC.

This clonotype was seen more than once but under ten times. This chain connects TRBV6-1 to TRBJ2-5; 12 bases match TRBD2. CDR3 length: 18 residues. J gave up 5 bases and V 9 bases, and 19 bases lay outside the gene matches. The germline gives CDR1 MNHNS, CDR2 SASEGT. The CDR3 loop reads CASSQLAGGGGQRETQYF. The CDR3, as DNA: TGTGCCAGTAGTCAACTAGCGGGGGGCGGAGGCCAACGGGAGACCCAGTACTTC.

This clonotype has just a few counts. The rearrangement joins TRBV9 to TRBJ2-2, with 14 bases matching TRBD2. With 4 bases clipped from V and 3 bases from J, the junction kept 5 bases outside the gene matches. The germline V gene has CDR1 SGDLS and CDR2 YYNGEE. The CDR3 runs 17 residues. The CDR3 loop reads CASSPTSGGADTGELFF. The CDR3 DNA reads as TGTGCCAGCAGCCCGACTAGCGGGGGGGCCGACACCGGGGAGCTGTTTTTT.

V is TRBV20-1 and J is TRBJ1-1; D is ambiguous. V lost 5 bases, J lost 5 bases, and 21 bases lay in between. CDR3 length: 15 amino acids. Germline CDR1 DFQATT, CDR2 SNEGSKA (reference sequence). The chain's CDR3 is CSAPKGLGRWTEAFF. CDR3 sequence (DNA): TGCAGTGCTCCGAAAGGGCTGGGGAGGTGGACTGAAGCTTTCTTT.

The rearrangement uses TRBV7-3 and TRBJ1-2; possibly TRBD1 for D (6 bases). Germline V lookup: CDR1 SGHTA, CDR2 FQGTGA. There are 14 residues in the CDR3. Trimming cost V 5 bases and J 4 bases, with 14 bases left between them. In nucleotides, the CDR3 is TGTGCCAGCAGCCAAACAGGGTCTGGCTATGGCTACACCTTC. It yields the protein CASSQTGSGYGYTF. The full variable domain, rest sourced from reference TRBV7-3 and TRBJ1-2, is GAGVSQTPSNKVTEKGKYVELRCDPISGHTALYWYRQSLGQGPEFLIYFQGTGAADDSGLPNDRFFAVRPEGSVSTLKIQRTERGDSAVYLCASSQTGSGYGYTFGSGTRLTVV.

This clonotype was seen a handful of times. The chain couples TRBV10-3 to TRBJ1-4, with D perhaps TRBD1 (5 bases). CDR3 size: 12 residues. Per germline, CDR1 ENHRY and CDR2 SYGVKD. V lost 6 bases to trimming and J lost 7 bases, with 9 bases between them. The CDR3 nucleotides are TGTGCCATCAGCGTCGGGGGTGAAAAACTGTTTTTT. Translating it yields CAISVGGEKLFF.

This clonotype has just one count. V gene TRBV29-1 combines with J gene TRBJ1-1; 7 bases map to TRBD1. The V and J ends lost 5 bases and 1 base, in that order; junction bases with no gene match: 4. The CDR3 length is 13 residues. From germline, CDR1 is SQVTM and CDR2 ANQGSEA. Here the CDR3 reads CSVSTGANTEAFF. DNA of the CDR3: TGCAGCGTTAGTACAGGGGCGAACACTGAAGCTTTCTTT. The full variable domain, in which reference TRBV29-1 and TRBJ1-1 provide the parts outside the CDR3, is SAVISQKPSRDICQRGTSLTIQCQVDSQVTMMFWYRQQPGQSLTLIATANQGSEATYESGFVIDKFPISRPNLTFSTLTVSNMSPEDSSIYLCSVSTGANTEAFFGQGTRLTVV.

This clonotype was observed at least ten times. This chain joins TRBV14 and TRBJ2-5; a weak D match, TRBD2 (6 bases). The J call may be wrong; the DNA end is better matched by TRBJ2-1. This CDR3 is built from 15 residues. Germline lookup yields CDR1 SGHDN and CDR2 FVKESK. CDR3 in amino acids: CASSLTGTSLWEQFF. The CDR3 coding sequence is TGTGCCAGCAGCCTTACCGGGACTTCACTGTGGGAGCAGTTCTTC.

The J gene is TRBJ2-1, the V gene TRBV19, with D hard to call. Trimming pared 4 bases from V and 10 bases from J, leaving 11 bases between. The CDR3 extends over 12 amino acids. Germline V gives CDR1 LNHDA, CDR2 SQIVND (reference sequence). The CDR3 DNA sequence: TGTGCCAGTAGTAGGCTATCTAACGAGCAGTTCTTC. Protein sequence: CASSRLSNEQFF.

To note about this clonotype: No conserved phenylalanine or tryptophan ends this CDR3, so it is likely a read error. V and J are TRBV9 and TRBJ2-5; D tentatively reads TRBD1 or TRBD2 (5 bases each). The DNA end is a closer match to TRBJ2-7, so the J assignment may be wrong. The CDR3 loop spans 15 amino acids. Germline lookup yields CDR1 SGDLS and CDR2 YYNGEE. The CDR3 nucleotides are TGTGCCAGCAGCCCTTCTCTGGGGGTATCCAGCGAGCAGTACCTC. Translated: CASSPSLGVSSEQYL.

Notes on this clonotype: At one boundary the junction diverges from the germline segment, which might be a read error. V gene TRBV5-1 combines with J gene TRBJ1-2; D perhaps matches TRBD1 (5 bases). CDR1 and CDR2 from the germline V gene are SGHRS and YFSETQ. This CDR3 contains 12 residues. Written as DNA, the CDR3 is TGCACCAGCAGCTCCGACAGATATGGCTACACCTTC. It yields the protein CTSSSDRYGYTF.

This clonotype was seen a handful of times. This sequence joins TRBV29-1 and TRBJ1-5; no clear D gene. Looked up from germline, CDR1 is SQVTM and CDR2 is ANQGSEA. Trimming stripped 0 bases from V and 1 base from J, with 4 bases between. This CDR3 region has 13 residues. CDR3 DNA: TGCAGCGTTGAAGAAGGGAGCAATCAGCCCCAGCATTTT. Protein sequence: CSVEEGSNQPQHF.

The rearrangement links TRBV4-3 to TRBJ2-4; 7 nucleotides agree with TRBD1. V lost 0 bases to trimming and J lost 1 base; unmatched junction nucleotides: 9. Germline assignment: CDR1 LGHNA and CDR2 YSLEER. This CDR3 is 18 amino acids long. DNA for the CDR3: TGCGCCAGCAGCCAAGATAGCAAGGGCAGGGGGGCCAAAAACATTCAGTACTTC. Translated: CASSQDSKGRGAKNIQYF.

The J gene is TRBJ2-7, the V gene TRBV20-1; D unclear. Trimming took off 4 bases at V and 2 bases at J, with 15 bases between the two ends. The CDR3 loop spans 14 amino acids. The germline CDR1 and CDR2 sequences are DFQATT and SNEGSKA (reference sequence). CDR3 coding DNA: TGCAGTGCTAACTCAGGAGTTGTTGCCTACGAGCAGTACTTC. Translation: CSANSGVVAYEQYF.

The V and J genes are TRBV6-2 or TRBV6-3 and TRBJ2-5; 11 nucleotides align to TRBD2. Per the germline V gene, CDR1 is MNHEY and CDR2 is SVGEGT. The CDR3 extends over 16 amino acids. The V and J ends lost 7 bases and 2 bases, in that order; junction bases with no gene match: 9. The CDR3 region has the DNA TGTGCCAGCAAAACCGAACTAGCGGGGGTACAAGAGACCCAGTACTTC. This gives the protein CASKTELAGVQETQYF.

In its sample, this clonotype was seen a few times. This chain uses TRBV6-5 with TRBJ1-2; D gene unclear. Germline lookup yields CDR1 MNHEY and CDR2 SVGAGI. The CDR3 totals 15 residues. V lost 6 bases to trimming and J lost 0 bases, with 14 bases between them. The CDR3 here is CASSDRAVSNYGYTF. In nucleotides, the CDR3 is TGTGCCAGCAGCGATCGGGCAGTCTCTAACTATGGCTACACCTTC.

This clonotype was detected only a few times. The V and J genes are TRBV20-1 and TRBJ2-5; no firm D call. The length of the CDR3 is 10 residues. Germline lookup yields CDR1 DFQATT and CDR2 SNEGSKA (reference sequence). V lost 3 bases, J lost 3 bases, and 2 bases lay in between. The DNA for the CDR3 is TGCAGTGCTAGTGAAGAGACCCAGTACTTC. This encodes CSASEETQYF.

The sample holds many counts of this clonotype. The chain is built from TRBV7-2 and TRBJ2-7, with 7 bases lining up with TRBD1. Trimming removed 5 bases from V and 3 bases from J; junction bases left unmatched: 4. Germline-derived CDR1 and CDR2 are SGHTA and FQGNSA. The length of the CDR3 is 13 residues. The CDR3 nucleotides read TGTGCCAGCAGCGAGACAGGGAACTACGAGCAGTACTTC. Protein: CASSETGNYEQYF.

This clonotype was observed a few times. This rearrangement joins TRBV2 to TRBJ2-7; TRBD2 matches 7 bases. The germline V gene has CDR1 SNHLY and CDR2 FYNNEI. The length of the CDR3 is 14 residues. V lost 7 bases, J lost 5 bases, and 11 bases stayed unmatched. For the CDR3, the DNA is TGTGCCAGCACTCCCCGGGACTATTCTGACGAGCAGTACTTC. Its translation: CASTPRDYSDEQYF.